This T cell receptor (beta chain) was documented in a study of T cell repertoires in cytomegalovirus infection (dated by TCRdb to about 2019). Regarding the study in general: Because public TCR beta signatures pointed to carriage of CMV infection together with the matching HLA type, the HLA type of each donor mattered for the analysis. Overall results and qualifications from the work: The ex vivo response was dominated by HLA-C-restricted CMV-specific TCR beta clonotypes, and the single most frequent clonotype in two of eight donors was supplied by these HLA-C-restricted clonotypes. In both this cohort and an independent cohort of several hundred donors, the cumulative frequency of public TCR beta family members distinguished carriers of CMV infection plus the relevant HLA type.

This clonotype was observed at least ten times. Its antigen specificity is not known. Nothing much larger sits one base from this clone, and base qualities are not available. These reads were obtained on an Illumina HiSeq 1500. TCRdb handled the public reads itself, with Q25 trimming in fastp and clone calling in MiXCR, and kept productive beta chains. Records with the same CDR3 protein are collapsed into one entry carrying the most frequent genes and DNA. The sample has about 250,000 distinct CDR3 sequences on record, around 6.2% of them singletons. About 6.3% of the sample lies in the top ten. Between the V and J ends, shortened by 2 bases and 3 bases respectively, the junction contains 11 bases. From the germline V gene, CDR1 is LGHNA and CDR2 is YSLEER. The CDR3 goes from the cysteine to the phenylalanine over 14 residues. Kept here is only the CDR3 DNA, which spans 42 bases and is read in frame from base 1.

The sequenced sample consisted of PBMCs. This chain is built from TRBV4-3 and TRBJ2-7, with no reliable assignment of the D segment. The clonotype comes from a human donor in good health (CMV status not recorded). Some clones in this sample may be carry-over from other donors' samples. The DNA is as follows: TGCGCCAGCAGCCAACACATGGACGGCTACGAGCAGTACTTC. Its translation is CASSQHMDGYEQYF.